The 19 T cell receptor beta chains below come from one sample, sequenced in a study of post-analysis software for immune sequencing data. Study-wide points: Patients had higher frequencies than controls of roughly five TRBV segments, including TRBV5-6, TRBV5-1 and TRBV20-1.

Unique molecular identifiers were carried by the TCR beta cDNA libraries. Using its own MiXCR run on the PCR reads, TCRdb lists one record per CDR3 protein. Of hundreds of thousands of distinct CDR3 sequences listed, approximately 59% are singletons. Their target antigens are unknown. The material sequenced was blood. These receptors were collected from a girl aged 2 to 10 with multiple sclerosis.

The rearrangement uses TRBV9 and TRBJ2-1; 7 bases line up with TRBD2. The length of the CDR3 is 16 residues. CDR1 SGDLS and CDR2 YYNGEE come from the germline V gene. V lost 1 base and J lost 7; bases outside the gene matches: 11. The CDR3 reads CASSVTPTSRSNEQFF. The CDR3 coding sequence is TGTGCCAGCAGCGTAACCCCGACTAGCAGGTCAAATGAGCAGTTCTTC. Full variable domain (missing parts from reference TRBV9 and TRBJ2-1): DSGVTQTPKHLITATGQRVTLRCSPRSGDLSVYWYQQSLDQGLQFLIQYYNGEERAKGNILERFSAQQFPDLHSELNLSSLELGDSALYFCASSVTPTSRSNEQFFGPGTRLTVL.

In this sample, this clonotype turned up once. V and J are TRBV15 and TRBJ1-1; 7 bases are a match to TRBD1. J gave up 3 bases and V 2 bases, and 3 bases lay outside the gene matches. Looked up from germline, CDR1 is LNHNV and CDR2 is YYDKDF (reference sequence). The length of the CDR3 is 14 residues. The CDR3 DNA reads TGTGCCACCAGCAGAACCGGACAGGACACTGAAGCTTTCTTT. Residues: CATSRTGQDTEAFF.

Note on this clonotype: The junction shows a germline mismatch at one end, possibly a read error. The CDR3, as DNA: TGCGCTAGCAGCCAAGATAGAGACAGGGAGGACCAGCCCCAGCATTTT. Its protein is CASSQDRDREDQPQHF. The chain is built from TRBV4-3 and TRBJ1-5; 7 bases align to TRBD1. The length of the CDR3 is 16 residues. CDR1 LGHNA and CDR2 YSLEER come from the germline V gene.

This sequence joins TRBV12-3 or TRBV12-4 and TRBJ1-2, with D unclear. The CDR3 has 9 residues. Deletions cut 3 bases from V and 10 bases from J, with 3 bases between. DNA of the CDR3: TGTGCCAGCAGTTTTGACTACACCTTC. This gives the protein CASSFDYTF.

The chain couples TRBV5-1 to TRBJ1-6; 9 bases are shared with TRBD1. V lost 0 bases and J lost 10; bases outside the gene matches: 5. The CDR3 spans 15 residues. CDR1 is SGHRS and CDR2 is YFSETQ in the germline V gene. CDR3 nucleotide sequence: TGCGCCAGCAGCTTGGGGGACAGGGTACGATCACCCCTCCACTTT. Amino acid sequence: CASSLGDRVRSPLHF.

The rearrangement uses TRBV5-5 and TRBJ2-7; 7 bases are shared with TRBD1. Germline loops: CDR1 SGHKS, CDR2 YYEKEE (reference sequence). The CDR3 extends over 15 amino acids. V shed 4 bases, J shed 0 bases, and the junction held 7 bases outside the gene matches. CDR3 residues: CASSTTGSSSYEQYF. CDR3 DNA sequence: TGTGCCAGCAGCACGACAGGGTCCAGCTCCTACGAGCAGTACTTC.

J is TRBJ1-5 and V is TRBV20-1; 7 bases fit TRBD1. The CDR3 sequence is 14 residues long. V lost 4 bases to trimming and J lost 4 bases; unmatched junction nucleotides: 7. In germline, CDR1 is DFQATT, CDR2 SNEGSKA (reference sequence). The CDR3: CSATTGVRNQPQHF. The CDR3 bases are TGCAGTGCTACCACAGGGGTTCGAAATCAGCCCCAGCATTTT.

A single count supports this clonotype. This chain links TRBV5-1 with TRBJ1-2, with D maybe TRBD1 (5 bases). V lost 3 bases and J 3 bases, leaving 18 bases between the germline ends. The length of the CDR3 is 16 residues. Germline V gene sequence: CDR1 SGHRS, CDR2 YFSETQ. The CDR3 nucleotides read TGCGCCAGCAGCTGGGCCGGGACGGACGGCGACTATGGCTACACCTTC. Residues: CASSWAGTDGDYGYTF.

This clonotype was detected only once. The chain combines TRBV20-1 with TRBJ2-5, with TRBD2 matching 10 bases. This CDR3 is 16 amino acids long. CDR1 is DFQATT and CDR2 is SNEGSKA in the germline V gene (reference sequence). J lost 4 bases, V lost 6 bases, and 14 bases had no gene match. CDR3 sequence reads: CSAPPISGRTGETQYF. The CDR3 nucleotides are TGCAGTGCACCGCCTATTAGCGGGAGGACGGGAGAGACCCAGTACTTC.

V is TRBV28 and J is TRBJ2-1, with TRBD2 matching over 10 bases. The CDR3 has 17 amino acids. Losses at the gene ends were 4 bases for V and 2 bases for J; bases not matched to a gene: 8. Germline lookup yields CDR1 MDHEN and CDR2 SYDVKM. Written as DNA, the CDR3 is TGTGCCAGCAGTTCCCCCGCAAGCGGGAGGGCCTACAATGAGCAGTTCTTC. This sequence encodes CASSSPASGRAYNEQFF. Looking up the rest from reference TRBV28 and TRBJ2-1 gives the full variable domain: DVKVTQSSRYLVKRTGEKVFLECVQDMDHENMFWYRQDPGLGLRLIYFSYDVKMKEKGDIPEGYSVSREKKERFSLILESASTNQTSMYLCASSSPASGRAYNEQFFGPGTRLTVL.

V and J are TRBV6-5 and TRBJ2-5, with 7 bases identical to TRBD2. The CDR3 has 16 residues. The germline CDR1 and CDR2 sequences are MNHEY and SVGAGI. Losses at the gene ends were 3 bases for V and 4 bases for J; bases not matched to a gene: 11. The CDR3 DNA reads TGTGCCAGCAGTTATGAAAATAGCGGGTCCGGAGAGACCCAGTACTTC. It encodes CASSYENSGSGETQYF.

The rearrangement links TRBV20-1 to TRBJ2-5; possibly TRBD2 for D (6 bases). The CDR3 loop spans 15 amino acids. Germline CDR1 DFQATT, CDR2 SNEGSKA (reference sequence). Trimming left V 6 bases short and J 4 bases short, with 21 bases between. The CDR3: CSARAYTGVRETQYF. The CDR3 DNA sequence: TGCAGTGCCAGGGCCTATACGGGAGTAAGAGAGACCCAGTACTTC.

The gene calls are TRBV4-2 and TRBJ1-4; 7 bases agree with TRBD1. CDR1 and CDR2 (germline): LGHNA, YNFKEQ. Trimming took 1 base from V and 7 from J; bases not matched to a gene: 12. The CDR3 consists of 17 residues. CDR3 region: CASSQGGRGQGGEKLFF. CDR3 sequence (DNA): TGTGCCAGCAGCCAAGGAGGAAGAGGGCAGGGGGGTGAAAAACTGTTTTTT.

This clonotype was counted between two and nine times. V and J are TRBV6-6 and TRBJ1-2, with TRBD1 as a possible D gene (5 bases). This CDR3 region has 15 residues. Per germline, CDR1 MNHNY and CDR2 SVGAGI (reference sequence). V shed 0 bases and J shed 2 bases, with 10 bases lying between them. The CDR3 nucleotides read TGTGCCAGCAGTTACTCGGGGCGGGAAAACTATGGCTACACCTTC. Residues: CASSYSGRENYGYTF.

The chain is built from TRBV5-1 and TRBJ2-5; D call uncertain. Germline V gene data show CDR1 as SGHRS and CDR2 as YFSETQ. V lost 1 base, J lost 2 bases, and 9 bases lay in between. This CDR3 has 14 residues. CDR3 in amino acids: CASSLSPWQETQYF. DNA for the CDR3: TGCGCCAGCAGCTTGTCTCCTTGGCAAGAGACCCAGTACTTC.

This clonotype was counted between two and nine times. The junction differs from germline at one of its ends, possibly a read error. V usage is TRBV4-1 and J usage is TRBJ1-4; 7 bases map to TRBD1. This CDR3 contains 14 residues. Germline-derived CDR1 and CDR2 are MGHRA and YSYEKL. The CDR3 region is CASSSEQGNEKLFF. CDR3 DNA sequence: TGTGCCAGCAGTTCTGAACAGGGGAATGAAAAACTGTTTTTT.

The gene calls are TRBV14 and TRBJ2-1; D might be TRBD2 (6 bases). V lost 6 bases and J 7 bases, leaving 19 bases between the germline ends. The CDR3 has 15 amino acids. Germline assignment: CDR1 SGHDN and CDR2 FVKESK. The DNA for the CDR3 is TGTGCCAGCAGGGCGCAGGAGGGCGTTTGGAATGAGCAGTTCTTC. This gives the protein CASRAQEGVWNEQFF.

The V call is TRBV29-1, the J call TRBJ2-5, with D unclear. The CDR3 consists of 13 residues. Germline V lookup: CDR1 SQVTM, CDR2 ANQGSEA. V gave up 1 base and J gave up 5 bases, with 11 bases separating them. The CDR3 reads CSVEGNIVETQYF. For the CDR3, the DNA is TGCAGCGTTGAAGGGAATATCGTCGAGACCCAGTACTTC.

The J gene is TRBJ2-7, the V gene TRBV6-1, with 8 bases matching TRBD1. With V trimmed by 6 bases and J by 1 base, 11 bases remained unmatched. In germline, CDR1 is MNHNS, CDR2 SASEGT. This CDR3 comprises 16 residues. The CDR3 DNA follows: TGTGCCAGCAGGCCGTCGCTCAGGGGGCTGTCCTACGAGCAGTACTTC. It specifies CASRPSLRGLSYEQYF.